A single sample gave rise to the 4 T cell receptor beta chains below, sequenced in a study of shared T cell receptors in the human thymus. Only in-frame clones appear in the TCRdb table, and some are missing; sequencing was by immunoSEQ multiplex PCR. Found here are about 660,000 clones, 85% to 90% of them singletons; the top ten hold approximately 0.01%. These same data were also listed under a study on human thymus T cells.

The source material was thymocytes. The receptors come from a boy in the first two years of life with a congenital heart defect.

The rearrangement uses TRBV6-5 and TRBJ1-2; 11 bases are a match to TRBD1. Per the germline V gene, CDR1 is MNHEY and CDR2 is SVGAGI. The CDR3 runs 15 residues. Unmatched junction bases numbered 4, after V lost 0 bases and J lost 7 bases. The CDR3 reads CASSYSRTGGLGYTF. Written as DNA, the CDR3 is TGTGCCAGCAGTTACTCGAGGACAGGGGGCCTTGGCTACACCTTC.

The CDR3 DNA is TGTGCCAGCAGCGACAGGAACCTCTATGGCTACACCTTC. Translation gives CASSDRNLYGYTF. The rearrangement joins TRBV5-5 to TRBJ1-2, with D tentatively TRBD1 (6 bases). Germline V gene lookup returns CDR1 SGHKS and CDR2 YYEKEE (reference sequence). The CDR3 extends over 13 amino acids. V lost 4 bases and J 4 bases, leaving 11 bases between the germline ends.

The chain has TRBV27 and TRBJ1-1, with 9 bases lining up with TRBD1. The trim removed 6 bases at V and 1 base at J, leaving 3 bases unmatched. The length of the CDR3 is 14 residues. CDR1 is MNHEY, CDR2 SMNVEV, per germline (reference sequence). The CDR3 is CASSLDRGNTEAFF. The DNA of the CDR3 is TGTGCCAGCAGCCTGGACAGGGGGAACACTGAAGCTTTCTTT.

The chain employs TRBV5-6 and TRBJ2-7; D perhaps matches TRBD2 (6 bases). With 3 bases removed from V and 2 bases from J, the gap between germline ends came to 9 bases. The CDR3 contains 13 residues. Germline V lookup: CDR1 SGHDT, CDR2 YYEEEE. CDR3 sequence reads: CASSSGDPYEQYF. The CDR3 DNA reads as TGTGCCAGCAGCTCGGGGGACCCCTACGAGCAGTACTTC.